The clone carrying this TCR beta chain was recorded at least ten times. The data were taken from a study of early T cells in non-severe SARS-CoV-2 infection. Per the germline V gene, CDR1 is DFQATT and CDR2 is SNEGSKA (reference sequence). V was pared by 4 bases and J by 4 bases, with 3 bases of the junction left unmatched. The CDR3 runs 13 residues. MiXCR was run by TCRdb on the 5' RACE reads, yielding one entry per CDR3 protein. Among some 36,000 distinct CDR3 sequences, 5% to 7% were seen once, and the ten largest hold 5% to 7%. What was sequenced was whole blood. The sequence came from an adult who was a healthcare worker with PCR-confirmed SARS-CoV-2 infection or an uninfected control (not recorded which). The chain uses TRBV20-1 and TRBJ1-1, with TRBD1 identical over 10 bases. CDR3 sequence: CSAIDRGPTEAFF. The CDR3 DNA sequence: TGCAGTGCTATAGACAGGGGGCCCACTGAAGCTTTCTTT.